Listed here are 25 T cell receptor beta chains from one sample, sequenced in a study of T cells after yellow fever vaccination. TCRdb recomputed calls from the 5' RACE reads with MiXCR, one row per CDR3 protein. This sample has a few hundred thousand distinct CDR3 sequences, with 15% to 20% found just once. The sample here was PBMCs, taken 15 days after the yellow fever booster vaccination. The receptors come from a man aged 30-40 years who received the YFV17D yellow fever vaccine.

In this sample, this clonotype turned up a few times. The J gene is TRBJ1-6, the V gene TRBV4-3, with D maybe TRBD1 (6 bases). The germline V and J ends were trimmed by 0 bases and 8 bases, with 14 bases remaining between them. The CDR3 has 16 residues. Germline V CDR1 and CDR2: LGHNA, YSLEER. This chain's CDR3 is CASSQEIQQGHSPLHF. The CDR3 bases are TGCGCCAGCAGCCAAGAGATACAACAGGGACATTCACCCCTCCACTTT.

The chain carries TRBV20-1 and TRBJ1-1; D gene uncertain. Trimming took 2 bases from V and 0 from J, leaving 13 bases between them. The CDR3 totals 15 residues. Germline loops: CDR1 DFQATT, CDR2 SNEGSKA (reference sequence). CDR3 amino acids: CSARPRQLMNTEAFF. In DNA form, the CDR3 reads TGCAGTGCTAGACCCCGGCAGCTCATGAACACTGAAGCTTTCTTT.

The rearrangement joins TRBV7-9 to TRBJ1-3; no firm D call. The CDR3 is 15 residues long. CDR1 and CDR2 (germline): SEHNR, FQNEAQ (reference sequence). Trimming removed 4 bases at V and 0 bases at J, with 10 bases between. The CDR3 is CASSSKGFSGNTIYF. The CDR3 DNA reads TGTGCCAGCAGCTCCAAGGGATTCTCTGGAAACACCATATATTTT.

The count of this clonotype is one. This chain uses TRBV20-1 with TRBJ2-3; the match to TRBD2 covers 10 bases. With 5 bases clipped from V and 2 bases from J, the junction kept 7 bases outside the gene matches. The CDR3 consists of 15 residues. In germline, CDR1 is DFQATT, CDR2 SNEGSKA (reference sequence). The CDR3 nucleotides read TGCAGTGCTGTCTCTAGCGGGAGAGTCACAGATACGCAGTATTTT. Its translation is CSAVSSGRVTDTQYF.

This chain links TRBV18 with TRBJ2-1; 9 bases are a match to TRBD2. The CDR3 is 15 residues long. The V and J ends lost 1 base and 4 bases, in that order; junction bases with no gene match: 2. Germline V lookup: CDR1 KGHSH, CDR2 LQKENI. The CDR3 sequence is CASSPRSGGYNEQFF. As DNA, the CDR3 is TGTGCCAGCTCACCACGAAGCGGGGGGTACAATGAGCAGTTCTTC.

The chain couples TRBV20-1 to TRBJ2-5; TRBD2 matches at 8 bases. This CDR3 has 17 residues. Germline V gives CDR1 DFQATT, CDR2 SNEGSKA (reference sequence). Losses at the gene ends were 4 bases for V and 2 bases for J; bases not matched to a gene: 15. The CDR3 loop is CSAIGIAGGFRQETQYF. As DNA, the CDR3 is TGCAGTGCTATCGGGATCGCGGGAGGTTTCCGACAAGAGACCCAGTACTTC.

This clonotype was detected only a few times. The V call is TRBV29-1, the J call TRBJ2-3; 7 bases match TRBD2. The CDR3 covers 13 residues. V trimming: 3 bases; J trimming: 1 base; junction bases outside the gene matches: 1. Germline V gene lookup returns CDR1 SQVTM and CDR2 ANQGSEA. CDR3 amino acids: CSVDTSGTDTQYF. As DNA, the CDR3 is TGCAGCGTTGATACTAGCGGCACAGATACGCAGTATTTT.

This chain connects TRBV4-3 to TRBJ2-7; TRBD2 might be the D (6 bases). The CDR3 spans 15 residues. V shed 4 bases and J shed 3 bases, with 16 bases lying between them. Germline assignment: CDR1 LGHNA and CDR2 YSLEER. In nucleotides, the CDR3 is TGCGCCAGCAGCCCGGAGGGACCAAACATCTACGAGCAGTACTTC. It is translated as CASSPEGPNIYEQYF.

Many counts were recorded for this clonotype. The rearrangement uses TRBV12-3 or TRBV12-4 and TRBJ1-1, with 8 bases matching TRBD1. Germline trimming cut 5 bases from V and 1 base from J; bases unmatched to any gene: 3. This CDR3 spans 14 amino acids. The CDR3 reads CASSRDRRNTEAFF. The CDR3 DNA reads as TGTGCCAGCAGTCGGGACAGGAGGAACACTGAAGCTTTCTTT.

V is TRBV20-1 and J is TRBJ1-6; D might be TRBD1 (5 bases). V shed 0 bases and J shed 10 bases, with 10 bases lying between them. The CDR3 is 13 residues long. Germline V gene lookup returns CDR1 DFQATT and CDR2 SNEGSKA (reference sequence). The CDR3 DNA is TGCAGTGCTAGAGACAGGGAATACTCACCCCTCCACTTT. This translates into CSARDREYSPLHF.

There are a few counts of this clonotype. The CDR3 loop reads CSARTSGHYEQYF. CDR3 nucleotides: TGCAGTGCGCGGACTAGCGGCCACTACGAGCAGTACTTC. The chain links TRBV20-1 to TRBJ2-7; 10 nucleotides align to TRBD2. CDR3 length: 13 amino acids. V shed 6 bases, J shed 3 bases, and the junction held 5 bases outside the gene matches. CDR1 is DFQATT and CDR2 is SNEGSKA in the germline V gene (reference sequence).

V usage is TRBV29-1 and J usage is TRBJ2-3; a possible D gene is TRBD2 (6 bases). The CDR3 sequence is 17 residues long. Trimming pared 7 bases from V and 2 bases from J, leaving 25 bases between. Germline V gene data show CDR1 as SQVTM and CDR2 as ANQGSEA. The CDR3 spells CSAYGSGTHGYTDTQYF. The DNA for the CDR3 is TGCAGCGCCTACGGGAGCGGCACCCATGGGTACACAGATACGCAGTATTTT.

This clonotype has only a few counts. The chain has TRBV15 and TRBJ2-3, with 8 bases matching TRBD1. This CDR3 region has 17 residues. CDR1 is LNHNV and CDR2 is YYDKDF in the germline V gene (reference sequence). Trimming cost V 4 bases and J 1 base; bases outside gene matches: 10. The CDR3 DNA sequence: TGTGCCACCAGCAAAACACCAGGGGGCAAAGGCACAGATACGCAGTATTTT. Encoded protein: CATSKTPGGKGTDTQYF.

The rearrangement links TRBV7-2 to TRBJ2-4; TRBD1 might be the D (6 bases). The CDR3 extends over 15 amino acids. Germline V gene sequence: CDR1 SGHTA, CDR2 FQGNSA. V was shortened by 4 bases and J by 0 bases, with 10 bases between the two germline ends. The chain's CDR3 is CASSSTGLAKNIQYF. The CDR3 nucleotides are TGTGCCAGCAGCTCGACAGGACTAGCCAAAAACATTCAGTACTTC.

In its sample, this clonotype was seen many times. V gene TRBV3-1 combines with J gene TRBJ2-2; D uncertain. CDR3 length: 12 amino acids. Germline CDR1 is LGHDT and CDR2 is YNNKEL (reference sequence). V dropped 4 bases and J dropped 9 bases, with 9 bases sitting between them. The CDR3 bases are TGTGCCAGCAGCCCTCTTAATAGGGAGCTGTTTTTT. Its protein product is CASSPLNRELFF.

This clonotype was seen at least ten times. The chain has TRBV28 and TRBJ2-5; no firm D call. CDR1 is MDHEN, CDR2 SYDVKM, per germline. V lost 3 bases and J 7 bases, leaving 6 bases between the germline ends. The CDR3 loop spans 11 amino acids. The CDR3 nucleotides are TGTGCCAGCAGTTTCTGGGGGACCCAGTACTTC. Amino acid sequence: CASSFWGTQYF.

This chain links TRBV5-1 with TRBJ1-2; unclear D gene. V lost 1 base and J 8 bases, leaving 9 bases between the germline ends. This CDR3 is 12 amino acids long. CDR1 is SGHRS and CDR2 is YFSETQ in the germline V gene. Written as DNA, the CDR3 is TGCGCCAGCAGCTTGTTGTTAGTGGGCTACACCTTC. Translating it yields CASSLLLVGYTF. Using reference TRBV5-1 and TRBJ1-2 for the parts outside the CDR3, the full variable domain is KAGVTQTPRYLIKTRGQQVTLSCSPISGHRSVSWYQQTPGQGLQFLFEYFSETQRNKGNFPGRFSGRQFSNSRSEMNVSTLELGDSALYLCASSLLLVGYTFGSGTRLTVV.

Ten or more counts support this clonotype. The rearrangement uses TRBV7-2 and TRBJ2-1; D call uncertain. Trimming pared 3 bases from V and 10 bases from J, leaving 25 bases between. CDR1 and CDR2 from the germline V gene are SGHTA and FQGNSA. The CDR3 consists of 17 residues. The CDR3: CASSFTRSTPCHWEQFF. DNA of the CDR3: TGTGCCAGCAGCTTTACCCGATCGACACCATGCCATTGGGAGCAGTTCTTC.

The J gene is TRBJ1-6, the V gene TRBV3-1; maybe TRBD1 (5 bases). CDR3 size: 13 residues. Germline CDR1 is LGHDT and CDR2 is YNNKEL (reference sequence). Trimming stripped 0 bases from V and 12 bases from J, with 9 bases between. The CDR3 is CASSQDGHQPLHF. The DNA for the CDR3 is TGTGCCAGCAGCCAAGACGGACACCAACCCCTCCACTTT.

This chain joins TRBV6-2 or TRBV6-3 and TRBJ2-3; no clear D. Trimming left V 0 bases short and J 2 bases short, with 18 bases between. Germline lookup yields CDR1 MNHEY and CDR2 SVGEGT. The CDR3 loop spans 18 amino acids. Here the CDR3 DNA reads TGTGCCAGCAGTTACTCGATGATTGACTTTACCGACACAGATACGCAGTATTTT. Protein: CASSYSMIDFTDTDTQYF.

This clonotype has a handful of counts. The gene calls are TRBV4-3 and TRBJ2-3; unclear D gene. V lost 1 base and J 2 bases, leaving 4 bases between the germline ends. CDR3 length equals 13 residues. The germline gives CDR1 LGHNA, CDR2 YSLEER. The CDR3 is CASSQAATDTQYF. CDR3 coding DNA: TGCGCCAGCAGCCAAGCCGCCACAGATACGCAGTATTTT.

This chain's CDR3 is CASSSGQGYVYEQYF. CDR3 nucleotide sequence: TGCGCCAGCAGCTCGGGACAGGGGTATGTCTACGAGCAGTACTTC. The gene calls are TRBV5-1 and TRBJ2-7; 10 nucleotides agree with TRBD1. The junction had 6 bases not matched to a gene; V was cut back by 3 bases and J by 3 bases. The germline V gene encodes CDR1 SGHRS and CDR2 YFSETQ. This CDR3 spans 15 amino acids.

There are a few counts of this clonotype. This chain links TRBV5-1 with TRBJ1-3, with D hard to call. V lost 4 bases and J lost 4, with 12 bases in between. The CDR3 is 14 amino acids. From germline, CDR1 is SGHRS and CDR2 YFSETQ. The CDR3: CASSAGSLGNTIYF. CDR3 bases: TGCGCCAGCAGCGCCGGGAGTCTCGGAAACACCATATATTTT.

The genes are TRBV11-2 and TRBJ1-2; TRBD1 aligns across 7 bases. This CDR3 has 13 residues. Germline CDR1 SGHAT, CDR2 FQNNGV. The V segment lost 1 base and the J segment 7 bases; nucleotides outside the gene matches: 3. CDR3 DNA: TGTGCCAGCAGCTTAGTGCAGGGGGGTGGCTACACCTTC. Translation: CASSLVQGGGYTF.

Only a few counts were recorded for this clonotype. This chain connects TRBV6-5 to TRBJ2-7; tentatively, D is TRBD2 (5 bases). V was shortened by 6 bases and J by 4 bases, with 13 bases between the two germline ends. Germline V lookup: CDR1 MNHEY, CDR2 SVGAGI. This CDR3 has 13 amino acids. The CDR3 spells CASSSGGLYEQYF. Here the CDR3 DNA reads TGTGCCAGCAGCTCGGGCGGGCTATACGAGCAGTACTTC.